Listed here are 31 T cell receptor beta chains from one sample, sequenced in a study of response to subunit inactivated influenza vaccine. In TCRdb, the RT-PCR reads were re-called with MiXCR into one record per CDR3 protein. The table includes about 540,000 distinct CDR3 sequences, approximately 20% detected once. The same data also contributed to another study, on T cells expressing NK-cell markers. That report notes: The authors made TCR beta cDNA libraries by 5'RACE template switching. This switching added a universal primer site and UMIs.

The sequenced sample was CD4+ T cells sorted from PBMCs, obtained about 11 days after vaccination. Receptor source: a man aged 45-65 years who received an inactivated influenza vaccine.

This chain links TRBV6-1 with TRBJ2-5; possibly TRBD1 or TRBD2 for D (6 bases each). In germline, CDR1 is MNHNS, CDR2 SASEGT. V lost 5 bases and J lost 2, with 12 bases in between. The CDR3 extends over 14 amino acids. The CDR3 region has the DNA TGTGCCAGCAGTACCCGGGGGACACAAGAGACCCAGTACTTC. It specifies CASSTRGTQETQYF.

The rearrangement links TRBV20-1 to TRBJ2-7, with D hard to call. This CDR3 is built from 16 residues. The germline V and J ends were trimmed by 0 bases and 0 bases, with 15 bases remaining between them. Germline V gene sequence: CDR1 DFQATT, CDR2 SNEGSKA (reference sequence). The CDR3, as DNA: TGCAGTGCTAGAGATAGTGGGCAGCCGAGCTCCTACGAGCAGTACTTC. Translating gives CSARDSGQPSSYEQYF.

CDR3 sequence (DNA): TGTGCCAGCAGCCCCTCGTCCCGGGGAGAGACCCAGTACTTC. Translated, it gives CASSPSSRGETQYF. The V call is TRBV7-2, the J call TRBJ2-5; D may be TRBD2 (5 bases). The CDR3 totals 14 residues. V was cut by 5 bases and J by 4 bases, with 14 bases left in between. Germline V gives CDR1 SGHTA, CDR2 FQGNSA. The variable domain in full, with the rest retrieved from reference TRBV7-2 and TRBJ2-5, is GAGVSQSPSNKVTEKGKDVELRCDPISGHTALYWYRQSLGQGLEFLIYFQGNSAPDKSGLPSDRFSAERTGGSVSTLTIQRTQQEDSAVYLCASSPSSRGETQYFGPGTRLLVL.

The rearrangement uses TRBV11-2 and TRBJ2-3; D possibly corresponds to TRBD2 (6 bases). The V end was cut by 4 bases, the J end by 2 bases, with 16 bases between. This CDR3 contains 16 residues. Germline loops: CDR1 SGHAT, CDR2 FQNNGV. In DNA, the CDR3 is TGTGCCAGCAGCTCCTCCAGGGACTCACACACAGATACGCAGTATTTT. It translates to CASSSSRDSHTDTQYF.

V and J are TRBV7-9 and TRBJ2-1; possible D gene TRBD2, 5 bases. V was cut by 4 bases and J by 4 bases, with 11 bases left in between. The germline CDR1 and CDR2 sequences are SEHNR and FQNEAQ (reference sequence). CDR3 length: 14 amino acids. CDR3 bases: TGTGCCAGCAGCTCCCAAACTAGATACAATGAGCAGTTCTTC. Amino acids: CASSSQTRYNEQFF.

This clonotype appeared a few times. The chain employs TRBV5-1 and TRBJ1-2; perhaps TRBD1 as D (6 bases). CDR1 SGHRS and CDR2 YFSETQ come from the germline V gene. Trimming shortened V by 4 bases and J by 7 bases, and 17 bases separated the two germline ends. This CDR3 region has 14 residues. The CDR3 DNA reads as TGCGCCAGCAGCGAGGACAGTTTTCCTATTGGCTACACCTTC. As protein: CASSEDSFPIGYTF.

V usage is TRBV10-3 and J usage is TRBJ2-3, with a possible D match to TRBD2 (5 bases). The CDR3 loop spans 14 amino acids. The V end lost 3 bases, the J end lost 1 base, and 8 bases lay between the germline ends. Germline V CDR1 and CDR2: ENHRY, SYGVKD. In DNA form, the CDR3 reads TGTGCCATCAGTGAAGACTACCGCACAGATACGCAGTATTTT. This sequence encodes CAISEDYRTDTQYF.

V and J are TRBV5-1 and TRBJ1-1, with D hard to call. From germline, CDR1 is SGHRS and CDR2 YFSETQ. V lost 0 bases, J lost 3 bases, and 6 bases lay in between. The CDR3 runs to 13 residues. CDR3 amino acids: CASSLDGYTEAFF. The CDR3 DNA reads as TGCGCCAGCAGCTTGGACGGGTACACTGAAGCTTTCTTT.

The chain is built from TRBV4-3 and TRBJ1-4; D gene unclear. The V end lost 2 bases, the J end lost 3 bases, and 7 bases lay between the germline ends. CDR3 length: 14 amino acids. Germline-derived CDR1 and CDR2 are LGHNA and YSLEER. Here the CDR3 reads CASSQPGSNEKLFF. The CDR3 DNA reads TGCGCCAGCAGCCAACCGGGGTCTAATGAAAAACTGTTTTTT.

The rearrangement joins TRBV20-1 to TRBJ2-3, with unresolved D. This CDR3 spans 15 amino acids. V lost 6 bases to trimming and J lost 2 bases, with 18 bases between them. Germline V gives CDR1 DFQATT, CDR2 SNEGSKA (reference sequence). This chain's CDR3 is CSAPGSAAYTDTQYF. In DNA form, the CDR3 reads TGCAGTGCCCCCGGTAGTGCGGCCTACACAGATACGCAGTATTTT.

The chain carries TRBV5-1 and TRBJ2-1; 7 nucleotides agree with TRBD1. The junction had 7 bases not matched to a gene; V was cut back by 0 bases and J by 7 bases. Germline V CDR1 and CDR2: SGHRS, YFSETQ. This CDR3 contains 15 residues. The CDR3 DNA is TGCGCCAGCAGCTTGGGACAGGGTGGACCGAATGAGCAGTTCTTC. Residues: CASSLGQGGPNEQFF.

The chain is built from TRBV5-1 and TRBJ1-1; 9 bases are shared with TRBD1. V trimming: 5 bases; J trimming: 5 bases; junction bases outside the gene matches: 10. The CDR3 runs 15 residues. Germline loops: CDR1 SGHRS, CDR2 YFSETQ. In DNA, the CDR3 is TGCGCCAGCAGGGACAGGGGAGTCGGTGGAACTGAAGCTTTCTTT. It yields the protein CASRDRGVGGTEAFF.

This clonotype was observed at least ten times. The rearrangement uses TRBV6-4 and TRBJ1-1, with a tentative D call TRBD1 (5 bases). The germline gives CDR1 MRHNA, CDR2 SNTAGT. Trimming cost V 0 bases and J 0 bases, with 11 bases left between them. The CDR3 has 16 amino acids. The CDR3 nucleotides are TGTGCCAGCAGTGACTCGGGCAGGGCTCTGAACACTGAAGCTTTCTTT. Protein: CASSDSGRALNTEAFF.

V and J are TRBV20-1 and TRBJ2-5; 8 positions agree with TRBD2. CDR3 length: 15 residues. V trimming: 6 bases; J trimming: 1 base; junction bases outside the gene matches: 10. Looked up from germline, CDR1 is DFQATT and CDR2 is SNEGSKA (reference sequence). CDR3 sequence: CSAPGGGMGQETQYF. CDR3 DNA sequence: TGCAGTGCCCCGGGGGGGGGAATGGGCCAAGAGACCCAGTACTTC.

This clonotype appeared a few times. CDR3 coding DNA: TGCGCCAGCAGCCCCCGAGCGACAGGGAGCACCGGGGAGCTGTTTTTT. Translation: CASSPRATGSTGELFF. The rearrangement uses TRBV5-1 and TRBJ2-2, with TRBD1 identical over 7 bases. The CDR3 has 16 residues. V gave up 4 bases and J gave up 4 bases; unmatched junction bases: 10. Per the germline V gene, CDR1 is SGHRS and CDR2 is YFSETQ.

This chain links TRBV9 with TRBJ2-1, with 11 nucleotides matching TRBD2. In germline, CDR1 is SGDLS, CDR2 YYNGEE. The CDR3 consists of 17 residues. The V segment lost 0 bases and the J segment 7 bases; nucleotides outside the gene matches: 9. The chain's CDR3 is CASSVGDSGRVGNEQFF. The CDR3 bases are TGTGCCAGCAGCGTAGGCGATAGCGGGAGGGTGGGGAATGAGCAGTTCTTC.

The chain has TRBV6-6 and TRBJ2-1; 12 bases are shared with TRBD2. CDR1 is MNHNY, CDR2 SVGAGI, per germline (reference sequence). V trimming: 2 bases; J trimming: 15 bases; junction bases outside the gene matches: 5. The CDR3 length is 13 residues. In DNA form, the CDR3 reads TGTGCCAGCAGTTACCAAACTAGCGGGAGGCTGTTCTTC. Protein sequence: CASSYQTSGRLFF.

V and J are TRBV20-1 and TRBJ2-7; the match to TRBD2 covers 10 bases. The CDR3 loop spans 15 amino acids. Germline assignment: CDR1 DFQATT and CDR2 SNEGSKA (reference sequence). Germline trimming cut 0 bases from V and 2 bases from J; bases unmatched to any gene: 4. CDR3 region: CSARERTSGTYEQYF. CDR3 nucleotide sequence: TGCAGTGCTAGAGAAAGGACTAGCGGAACCTACGAGCAGTACTTC.

This clonotype was recorded a few times. V gene TRBV20-1 combines with J gene TRBJ2-7, with D perhaps assigned TRBD1 or TRBD2 (6 bases each). The germline gives CDR1 DFQATT, CDR2 SNEGSKA (reference sequence). V was shortened by 6 bases and J by 7 bases, with 13 bases between the two germline ends. The CDR3 is 11 residues long. Here the CDR3 reads CSAHRGVEQYF. The CDR3 coding sequence is TGCAGTGCCCATAGGGGGGTAGAGCAGTACTTC.

The chain employs TRBV5-1 and TRBJ2-5; TRBD2 aligns across 7 bases. CDR1 is SGHRS, CDR2 YFSETQ, per germline. Losses at the gene ends were 4 bases for V and 7 bases for J; bases not matched to a gene: 16. CDR3 length: 16 residues. The CDR3 sequence is CASSPAGESASGTQYF. The DNA for the CDR3 is TGCGCCAGCAGCCCGGCGGGGGAGTCGGCGTCGGGGACCCAGTACTTC. Combining the CDR3 with reference TRBV5-1 and TRBJ2-5 gives the whole variable domain KAGVTQTPRYLIKTRGQQVTLSCSPISGHRSVSWYQQTPGQGLQFLFEYFSETQRNKGNFPGRFSGRQFSNSRSEMNVSTLELGDSALYLCASSPAGESASGTQYFGPGTRLLVL.

This clonotype has only a few counts. V and J are TRBV9 and TRBJ2-2; D not resolved. V lost 0 bases and J 3 bases, leaving 6 bases between the germline ends. The CDR3 totals 14 residues. The germline V gene has CDR1 SGDLS and CDR2 YYNGEE. As DNA, the CDR3 is TGTGCCAGCAGCGTAGTGGCAGACACCGGGGAGCTGTTTTTT. Translated: CASSVVADTGELFF.

The genes are TRBV20-1 and TRBJ2-3; TRBD2 matches at 7 bases. Trimming cost V 3 bases and J 2 bases; bases outside gene matches: 8. There are 15 residues in the CDR3. Germline loops: CDR1 DFQATT, CDR2 SNEGSKA (reference sequence). The chain's CDR3 is CSARRLAANTDTQYF. The DNA of the CDR3 is TGCAGTGCTAGGCGACTAGCAGCAAACACAGATACGCAGTATTTT.

J is TRBJ2-1 and V is TRBV28; D not certain. Trimming left V 3 bases short and J 0 bases short, with 18 bases between. CDR3 length equals 18 residues. The germline CDR1 and CDR2 sequences are MDHEN and SYDVKM. CDR3 coding DNA: TGTGCCAGCAGTTTGGAAGGGTGGACCACGAGCTCCTACAATGAGCAGTTCTTC. This gives the protein CASSLEGWTTSSYNEQFF.

The V gene is TRBV4-3, the J gene TRBJ1-6; tentatively, D is TRBD1 (5 bases). Between the trimmed V and J ends, which lost 0 bases and 9 bases, there was a span of 9 bases. Germline lookup yields CDR1 LGHNA and CDR2 YSLEER. The CDR3 has 14 residues. This chain's CDR3 is CASSQDIGVSPLHF. CDR3 bases: TGCGCCAGCAGCCAAGATATAGGGGTTTCACCCCTCCACTTT.

The chain combines TRBV10-3 with TRBJ1-5; weak D call: TRBD1 (5 bases). Germline V gene sequence: CDR1 ENHRY, CDR2 SYGVKD. With 0 bases removed from V and 6 bases from J, the gap between germline ends came to 9 bases. The CDR3 loop spans 14 amino acids. The CDR3 is CAISESEGRQPQHF. CDR3 DNA: TGTGCCATCAGTGAGTCCGAGGGGCGTCAGCCCCAGCATTTT.

This clonotype occurred a few times. This chain links TRBV7-2 with TRBJ2-7, with D unclear. Looked up from germline, CDR1 is SGHTA and CDR2 is FQGNSA. With 2 bases removed from V and 2 bases from J, the gap between germline ends came to 10 bases. The CDR3 sequence is 14 residues long. The CDR3 loop reads CASSLMALAYEQYF. Written as DNA, the CDR3 is TGTGCCAGCAGCTTAATGGCCCTCGCCTACGAGCAGTACTTC. The full variable domain, completed using reference TRBV7-2 and TRBJ2-7, is GAGVSQSPSNKVTEKGKDVELRCDPISGHTALYWYRQSLGQGLEFLIYFQGNSAPDKSGLPSDRFSAERTGGSVSTLTIQRTQQEDSAVYLCASSLMALAYEQYFGPGTRLTVT.

The V and J genes are TRBV29-1 and TRBJ2-2; 7 nucleotides match TRBD2. J was trimmed by 3 bases and V by 6 bases; bases with no gene match: 10. In germline, CDR1 is SQVTM, CDR2 ANQGSEA. CDR3 length: 15 amino acids. The CDR3 sequence is CSVETGTTHTGELFF. CDR3 in DNA: TGCAGCGTCGAAACCGGGACTACCCACACCGGGGAGCTGTTTTTT.

The gene calls are TRBV5-1 and TRBJ1-1; 7 bases align to TRBD1. Germline-derived CDR1 and CDR2 are SGHRS and YFSETQ. The CDR3 extends over 16 amino acids. The V and J ends lost 3 bases and 5 bases, in that order; junction bases with no gene match: 13. The CDR3 DNA reads as TGCGCCAGCAGCTCGGATGCACAGGGGATGGTGACTGAAGCTTTCTTT. It yields the protein CASSSDAQGMVTEAFF. The variable domain in full, with the rest retrieved from reference TRBV5-1 and TRBJ1-1, is KAGVTQTPRYLIKTRGQQVTLSCSPISGHRSVSWYQQTPGQGLQFLFEYFSETQRNKGNFPGRFSGRQFSNSRSEMNVSTLELGDSALYLCASSSDAQGMVTEAFFGQGTRLTVV.

The chain uses TRBV28 and TRBJ1-1, with 9 bases aligning to TRBD1. CDR3 length: 15 residues. Looked up from germline, CDR1 is MDHEN and CDR2 is SYDVKM. V was pared by 5 bases and J by 10 bases, with 14 bases of the junction left unmatched. The CDR3 nucleotides read TGTGCCAGCAGTAACTCCGGGACAGGGAGCTATGGAGCTTTCTTT. It translates to CASSNSGTGSYGAFF.

This clonotype was observed many times. The CDR3 spells CSAREIVNNEQFF. CDR3 DNA sequence: TGCAGCGCTCGGGAGATAGTAAACAATGAGCAGTTCTTC. The chain links TRBV29-1 to TRBJ2-1; possibly TRBD2 for D (6 bases). Germline loops: CDR1 SQVTM, CDR2 ANQGSEA. Trimming removed 7 bases at V and 5 bases at J, with 15 bases between. The CDR3 covers 13 residues.

This clonotype has a handful of counts. The chain couples TRBV7-3 to TRBJ2-5; 10 positions agree with TRBD2. With V trimmed by 2 bases and J by 4 bases, 1 base remained unmatched. This CDR3 has 14 amino acids. Germline-derived CDR1 and CDR2 are SGHTA and FQGTGA. CDR3 nucleotide sequence: TGTGCCAGCAGCTTACTAGCGGGAGCAGAGACCCAGTACTTC. Protein: CASSLLAGAETQYF. Full variable domain (rest looked up from reference TRBV7-3 and TRBJ2-5): GAGVSQTPSNKVTEKGKYVELRCDPISGHTALYWYRQSLGQGPEFLIYFQGTGAADDSGLPNDRFFAVRPEGSVSTLKIQRTERGDSAVYLCASSLLAGAETQYFGPGTRLLVL.